A single sample gave rise to the 12 T cell receptor beta chains below, sequenced in a study of blood T cells in healthy people across ages. It was with a sample-barcoded 5' primer and a J-beta primer mix that a second PCR of roughly 6 to 12 cycles was run. TCRdb called the 5' RACE reads again in MiXCR, with one record for every CDR3 protein. The data contain some 1.8 million distinct CDR3 sequences, approximately 39% of them seen just once; the ten biggest clones take up more than 20%. Sequenced: blood. Receptors were obtained from a human donor in good health.

To note about this clonotype: A read error may produce the germline difference seen at one junction end. The V call is TRBV4-2, the J call TRBJ2-1; 8 bases map to TRBD1. Germline V gene lookup returns CDR1 LGHNA and CDR2 YNFKEQ. The CDR3 covers 15 residues. CDR3 DNA sequence: TGTGCCTGCAGCCAACCCGGACAGGGTAATATTGAGCAGTTCTTC. Translated: CACSQPGQGNIEQFF.

Here the CDR3 reads CASGTRLAEETQYF. CDR3 in DNA: TGTGCCAGCGGCACCCGACTAGCGGAAGAGACCCAGTACTTC. This chain uses TRBV12-3 or TRBV12-4 with TRBJ2-5; 9 bases map to TRBD2. J lost 3 bases, V lost 8 bases, and 7 bases had no gene match. The CDR3 sequence is 14 residues long.

This clonotype has only a few counts. This sequence joins TRBV12-3 or TRBV12-4 and TRBJ1-1; weak D call: TRBD1 (5 bases). Trimming took off 7 bases at V and 0 bases at J, with 15 bases between the two ends. The CDR3 is made up of 15 amino acids. CDR3 in amino acids: CASTPWWGMNTEAFF. The DNA for the CDR3 is TGTGCCAGCACCCCCTGGTGGGGGATGAACACTGAAGCTTTCTTT.

This chain uses TRBV7-6 with TRBJ2-3; possible D gene TRBD2, 5 bases. Between the trimmed V and J ends, which lost 5 bases and 1 base, there was a span of 19 bases. The germline V gene has CDR1 SGHVS and CDR2 FNYEAQ. CDR3 length equals 17 residues. The CDR3 sequence is CASSLPLGRARTDTQYF. Here the CDR3 DNA reads TGTGCCAGCAGCCTCCCCCTCGGGCGGGCGCGCACAGATACGCAGTATTTT.

The chain is built from TRBV6-5 and TRBJ2-5, with 7 bases identical to TRBD1. Germline lookup yields CDR1 MNHEY and CDR2 SVGAGI. The CDR3 totals 15 residues. The junction had 8 bases not matched to a gene; V was cut back by 2 bases and J by 5 bases. This chain's CDR3 is CASSYGRQGGETQYF. The DNA for the CDR3 is TGTGCCAGCAGTTACGGGAGACAGGGTGGGGAGACCCAGTACTTC.

The chain is built from TRBV6-5 and TRBJ1-6, with D possibly matching TRBD1 (6 bases). This CDR3 contains 14 residues. Germline CDR1 is MNHEY and CDR2 is SVGAGI. V was shortened by 4 bases and J by 9 bases, with 13 bases between the two germline ends. CDR3 in amino acids: CASSSGGRASPLHF. In DNA form, the CDR3 reads TGTGCCAGCAGTTCTGGGGGGCGGGCTTCACCCCTCCACTTT.

The rearrangement joins TRBV7-2 to TRBJ1-1; 10 bases fit TRBD1. The V segment lost 5 bases and the J segment 10 bases; nucleotides outside the gene matches: 10. The CDR3 is made up of 14 amino acids. CDR1 is SGHTA and CDR2 is FQGNSA in the germline V gene. CDR3 loop: CASSTRQGALVAFF. The CDR3 DNA is TGTGCCAGCAGCACTAGACAGGGGGCTTTGGTAGCTTTCTTT.

This rearrangement joins TRBV4-2 to TRBJ2-6; 8 bases map to TRBD1. Trimming at V came to 4 bases and at J to 0 bases, leaving 11 bases not matched to a gene. Germline values: CDR1 LGHNA, CDR2 YNFKEQ. The CDR3 is 19 amino acids. CDR3 region: CASSPYTGTGYSGANVLTF. CDR3 DNA: TGTGCCAGCAGCCCATACACCGGGACAGGTTACTCTGGGGCCAACGTCCTGACTTTC.

This clonotype was counted a few times. V gene TRBV2 combines with J gene TRBJ2-3, with D perhaps TRBD1 (6 bases). This CDR3 region has 16 residues. From germline, CDR1 is SNHLY and CDR2 FYNNEI. V shed 7 bases and J shed 1 base, with 18 bases lying between them. In DNA form, the CDR3 reads TGTGCCAGCACCATAGTCGGGACAAGAGGCACAGATACGCAGTATTTT. Translated: CASTIVGTRGTDTQYF.

The CDR3 coding sequence is TGCGCCAGCAGCGAGTGGACAGGTGAGCAGTTCTTC. This gives the protein CASSEWTGEQFF. The chain links TRBV4-3 to TRBJ2-1; 7 nucleotides line up with TRBD1. V lost 5 bases and J lost 9; bases outside the gene matches: 4. The CDR3 contains 12 residues. From germline, CDR1 is LGHNA and CDR2 YSLEER.

This clonotype occurred a few times. The chain combines TRBV18 with TRBJ2-1, with 7 bases matching TRBD1. The J segment lost 8 bases and the V segment lost 1 base, leaving 11 bases of the junction unmatched. There are 16 residues in the CDR3. Germline V gene lookup returns CDR1 KGHSH and CDR2 LQKENI. The CDR3 loop reads CASSPRIGQDWDEQFF. The DNA for the CDR3 is TGTGCCAGCTCACCACGAATCGGACAGGATTGGGATGAGCAGTTCTTC.

The V and J genes are TRBV11-3 and TRBJ1-6; tentatively, D is TRBD1 (5 bases). The CDR3 spans 12 residues. Trimming stripped 1 base from V and 11 bases from J, with 6 bases between. Germline values: CDR1 SGHNT, CDR2 YENEEA. CDR3 sequence reads: CASSLGGTPLHF. The CDR3 nucleotides read TGTGCCAGCAGCTTAGGGGGGACACCCCTCCACTTT.